A single sample is the source of the 30 T cell receptor beta chains below, sequenced in a study of T cells after yellow fever vaccination. TCRdb processed the 5' RACE reads anew with MiXCR; each CDR3 protein has one entry. Of 200,000 or so distinct CDR3 sequences listed, roughly 6.2% are singletons. The input for sequencing was CD4+ T cells sorted from PBMCs, taken on the day of the yellow fever booster vaccination. These receptors originate from a man aged 30-40 years who received the YFV17D yellow fever vaccine.

This sequence joins TRBV14 and TRBJ1-1; D perhaps matches TRBD1 (5 bases). Trimming stripped 1 base from V and 2 bases from J, with 8 bases between. The CDR3 sequence is 14 residues long. Germline values: CDR1 SGHDN, CDR2 FVKESK. CDR3 sequence (DNA): TGTGCCAGCAGCCAAGCAGGGAGAAACACTGAAGCTTTCTTT. As protein: CASSQAGRNTEAFF.

This clonotype was seen repeatedly, ten times or more. The V call is TRBV5-1, the J call TRBJ2-7; a possible D gene is TRBD1 (5 bases). V was shortened by 4 bases and J by 1 base, with 9 bases between the two germline ends. The CDR3 consists of 13 residues. The germline V gene encodes CDR1 SGHRS and CDR2 YFSETQ. The CDR3 loop reads CASSPTGSYEQYF. In DNA form, the CDR3 reads TGCGCCAGCAGCCCTACAGGATCCTACGAGCAGTACTTC.

The chain joins TRBV28 to TRBJ2-7; TRBD2 matches at 9 bases. The CDR3 runs 16 residues. Germline CDR1 is MDHEN and CDR2 is SYDVKM. J gave up 1 base and V 4 bases, and 8 bases lay outside the gene matches. CDR3: CASSSVVAGESYEQYF. The CDR3 DNA reads TGTGCCAGCAGTTCGGTGGTAGCGGGAGAATCCTACGAGCAGTACTTC.

This clonotype turned up a few times. This chain joins TRBV19 and TRBJ2-3; 9 positions match TRBD2. CDR3 length equals 14 residues. Germline loops: CDR1 LNHDA, CDR2 SQIVND (reference sequence). J was trimmed by 4 bases and V by 3 bases; bases with no gene match: 2. The CDR3 spells CASSMAGGADTQYF. DNA for the CDR3: TGTGCCAGTAGTATGGCGGGAGGGGCAGATACGCAGTATTTT.

This clonotype was counted at least ten times. The rearrangement links TRBV5-1 to TRBJ2-4; the D is unclear. The length of the CDR3 is 11 residues. Germline V lookup: CDR1 SGHRS, CDR2 YFSETQ. Trimming stripped 4 bases from V and 5 bases from J, with 4 bases between. CDR3 sequence reads: CASSAQNIQYF. The CDR3 DNA is TGCGCCAGCAGCGCCCAAAACATTCAGTACTTC.

There are many counts of this clonotype. The gene calls are TRBV7-6 and TRBJ2-2; D ambiguous. Trimming shortened V by 1 base and J by 4 bases, and 19 bases separated the two germline ends. Germline V gene data show CDR1 as SGHVS and CDR2 as FNYEAQ. CDR3 length: 18 residues. The CDR3 reads CASSLVYLRQSGTGELFF. CDR3 sequence (DNA): TGTGCCAGCAGCTTAGTTTATTTGAGGCAATCGGGCACCGGGGAGCTGTTTTTT. Together with reference TRBV7-6 and TRBJ2-2, the CDR3 gives the full variable domain: GAGVSQSPRYKVTKRGQDVALRCDPISGHVSLYWYRQALGQGPEFLTYFNYEAQQDKSGLPNDRFSAERPEGSISTLTIQRTEQRDSAMYRCASSLVYLRQSGTGELFFGEGSRLTVL.

In this sample, this clonotype turned up many times. The rearrangement uses TRBV29-1 and TRBJ2-1, with TRBD2 matching 8 bases. This CDR3 has 14 residues. In germline, CDR1 is SQVTM, CDR2 ANQGSEA. Written as DNA, the CDR3 is TGCAGTGGGCAACTAGCGGCACGATACAATGAGCAGTTCTTC. Its protein is CSGQLAARYNEQFF.

This clonotype was counted only a few times. J is TRBJ2-1 and V is TRBV5-1; maybe TRBD2 (6 bases). Germline lookup yields CDR1 SGHRS and CDR2 YFSETQ. The CDR3 covers 14 residues. The V gene lost 4 bases and the J gene lost 3 bases, with 11 bases spanning the gap. The CDR3, as DNA: TGCGCCAGCAGCGGAGCCGGGAGCTACAATGAGCAGTTCTTC. This encodes CASSGAGSYNEQFF.

This clonotype was recorded many times. The rearrangement uses TRBV5-6 and TRBJ2-7; no definite D call. CDR3 length: 14 amino acids. CDR1 and CDR2 from the germline V gene are SGHDT and YYEEEE. V lost 2 bases to trimming and J lost 2 bases, with 11 bases between them. In DNA, the CDR3 is TGTGCCAGCAGCTTTATCGAGAGACCCTACGAGCAGTACTTC. Amino acid sequence: CASSFIERPYEQYF.

This clonotype was picked up many times. This chain connects TRBV7-2 to TRBJ2-3; D remains ambiguous. Germline assignment: CDR1 SGHTA and CDR2 FQGNSA. V lost 5 bases, J lost 10 bases, and 16 bases lay in between. CDR3 length: 13 residues. CDR3 loop: CASSPRLVLAQYF. CDR3 sequence (DNA): TGTGCCAGCAGCCCTCGACTCGTCTTGGCGCAGTATTTT.

This clonotype has more than one count but fewer than ten. The chain uses TRBV5-1 and TRBJ1-1; the match to TRBD1 covers 8 bases. Germline V gene data show CDR1 as SGHRS and CDR2 as YFSETQ. The CDR3 is 14 residues long. Losses at the gene ends were 6 bases for V and 5 bases for J; bases not matched to a gene: 9. The CDR3 nucleotides read TGCGCCAGCACCTCGGGACAGGCGGGTACTGAAGCTTTCTTT. This codes for CASTSGQAGTEAFF.

The chain employs TRBV5-1 and TRBJ2-1; 11 nucleotides line up with TRBD1. Trimming took 7 bases from V and 5 from J; bases not matched to a gene: 5. This CDR3 contains 14 residues. Per the germline V gene, CDR1 is SGHRS and CDR2 is YFSETQ. Here the CDR3 DNA reads TGCGCCAGCGTCCCGGGACAGGGGGACAATGAGCAGTTCTTC. Amino acid sequence: CASVPGQGDNEQFF.

This clonotype was recorded at least ten times. V gene TRBV9 combines with J gene TRBJ2-7; D is perhaps TRBD1 or TRBD2 (6 bases each). This CDR3 contains 12 residues. Trimming removed 4 bases from V and 6 bases from J, with 11 bases in between. Per the germline V gene, CDR1 is SGDLS and CDR2 is YYNGEE. CDR3 nucleotide sequence: TGTGCCAGCAGCAGGGGGGCCGGCGAGCAGTACTTC. It codes for CASSRGAGEQYF.

This rearrangement joins TRBV7-8 to TRBJ1-6; D may be TRBD1 (5 bases). The CDR3 is 14 amino acids. Trimming removed 2 bases from V and 11 bases from J, with 13 bases in between. Germline loops: CDR1 SGHVS, CDR2 FQNEAQ. CDR3 amino acids: CASSLLGQGAPLHF. CDR3 coding DNA: TGTGCCAGCAGCTTACTTGGCCAAGGGGCACCCCTCCACTTT.

This chain links TRBV7-9 with TRBJ2-7, with D perhaps matching TRBD1 (6 bases). Per germline, CDR1 SEHNR and CDR2 FQNEAQ (reference sequence). Trimming took off 2 bases at V and 2 bases at J, with 13 bases between the two ends. CDR3 size: 15 residues. The DNA for the CDR3 is TGTGCCAGCAGCTTAAAGGGCAGGGGAGCCTACGAGCAGTACTTC. Amino acid sequence: CASSLKGRGAYEQYF.

The rearrangement joins TRBV5-1 to TRBJ2-2; TRBD1 might be the D (6 bases). CDR3 length: 15 residues. Trimming removed 3 bases at V and 3 bases at J, with 12 bases between. In germline, CDR1 is SGHRS, CDR2 YFSETQ. CDR3 DNA sequence: TGCGCCAGCAGCTGGAACCCAGGGGACACCGGGGAGCTGTTTTTT. It specifies CASSWNPGDTGELFF.

V and J are TRBV5-1 and TRBJ2-1; 8 bases match TRBD2. The V and J ends lost 4 bases and 2 bases, in that order; junction bases with no gene match: 8. Germline V CDR1 and CDR2: SGHRS, YFSETQ. This CDR3 is built from 16 residues. CDR3 in amino acids: CASSRTSGETYNEQFF. CDR3 nucleotide sequence: TGCGCCAGCAGCCGAACTAGCGGAGAGACCTACAATGAGCAGTTCTTC.

This clonotype was recorded many times. This chain uses TRBV5-1 with TRBJ1-4; 10 nucleotides match TRBD1. The CDR3 consists of 14 residues. Germline assignment: CDR1 SGHRS and CDR2 YFSETQ. The V and J ends lost 5 bases and 6 bases, in that order; junction bases with no gene match: 4. In DNA, the CDR3 is TGCGCCAGCAGGGCAGGGACAGGGGATGAAAAACTGTTTTTT. Amino acid sequence: CASRAGTGDEKLFF. The full variable domain, its missing parts supplied by reference TRBV5-1 and TRBJ1-4, is KAGVTQTPRYLIKTRGQQVTLSCSPISGHRSVSWYQQTPGQGLQFLFEYFSETQRNKGNFPGRFSGRQFSNSRSEMNVSTLELGDSALYLCASRAGTGDEKLFFGSGTQLSVL.

This clonotype was seen repeatedly, ten times or more. The genes are TRBV20-1 and TRBJ2-5; D gene uncertain. This CDR3 spans 14 amino acids. The germline V gene has CDR1 DFQATT and CDR2 SNEGSKA (reference sequence). Deletions cut 2 bases from V and 2 bases from J, with 12 bases between. The CDR3 loop is CSARSPLSQETQYF. In DNA, the CDR3 is TGCAGTGCTAGATCCCCCCTATCTCAAGAGACCCAGTACTTC.

This clonotype was detected many times. The V and J genes are TRBV19 and TRBJ2-4, with 7 nucleotides matching TRBD1. The germline V gene encodes CDR1 LNHDA and CDR2 SQIVND (reference sequence). After removal of 4 bases from V and 8 bases from J, the junction contained 14 bases not matched to a gene. The CDR3 extends over 16 amino acids. CDR3 sequence (DNA): TGTGCCAGTAGTAAAATACAGGGGTCCGGAGGACACATTCAGTACTTC. It codes for CASSKIQGSGGHIQYF.

CDR3 DNA sequence: TGTGCCAGCACTAGGGGGGGGAGTGACACGCAGTATTTT. This gives the protein CASTRGGSDTQYF. V and J are TRBV12-3 or TRBV12-4 and TRBJ2-3, with D perhaps TRBD2 (7 bases). This CDR3 region has 13 residues. V was pared by 7 bases and J by 9 bases, with 17 bases between.

This rearrangement joins TRBV18 to TRBJ2-3, with D perhaps matching TRBD2 (5 bases). V was pared by 3 bases and J by 4 bases, with 14 bases between. Germline CDR1 and CDR2: KGHSH and LQKENI. The CDR3 consists of 15 residues. In DNA form, the CDR3 reads TGTGCCAGCTCACCCCGGTTAGGGCGGGCAGATACGCAGTATTTT. This gives the protein CASSPRLGRADTQYF.

This clonotype has just a few counts. The rearrangement uses TRBV3-1 and TRBJ2-2; the D is unclear. Trimming stripped 1 base from V and 2 bases from J, with 8 bases between. The CDR3 extends over 15 amino acids. Germline assignment: CDR1 LGHDT and CDR2 YNNKEL (reference sequence). The CDR3 nucleotides read TGTGCCAGCAGCCAAGGAGAGGTCAACACCGGGGAGCTGTTTTTT. Its translation: CASSQGEVNTGELFF.

V usage is TRBV14 and J usage is TRBJ2-1; D not resolved. Trimming took 1 base from V and 4 from J, leaving 14 bases between them. Germline V lookup: CDR1 SGHDN, CDR2 FVKESK. There are 16 residues in the CDR3. The CDR3 sequence: CASSQGVLTYYNEQFF. CDR3 nucleotides: TGTGCCAGCAGCCAAGGCGTCCTAACTTATTACAATGAGCAGTTCTTC.

This clonotype was observed at least ten times. The chain links TRBV5-1 to TRBJ2-7; TRBD2 matches at 8 bases. This CDR3 region has 14 residues. V lost 5 bases, J lost 9 bases, and 13 bases stayed unmatched. Germline CDR1 SGHRS, CDR2 YFSETQ. Here the CDR3 DNA reads TGCGCCAGCAGTCCAGCAGCGGGAGTTCCGGGGCAGTACTTC. Translated, it gives CASSPAAGVPGQYF.

The chain employs TRBV20-1 and TRBJ2-7, with D possibly matching TRBD2 (6 bases). V lost 3 bases to trimming and J lost 2 bases, with 17 bases between them. From germline, CDR1 is DFQATT and CDR2 SNEGSKA (reference sequence). The length of the CDR3 is 15 residues. The DNA of the CDR3 is TGCAGTGCTAGGTGGTCTGGAGGGCCCACCTACGAGCAGTACTTC. As protein: CSARWSGGPTYEQYF.

The chain recombines TRBV19 with TRBJ2-1, with 9 positions matching TRBD2. The CDR3 loop spans 18 amino acids. Germline V CDR1 and CDR2: LNHDA, SQIVND (reference sequence). The V and J ends lost 2 bases and 0 bases, in that order; junction bases with no gene match: 8. CDR3 sequence reads: CASSILAGKGSSYNEQFF. The CDR3 DNA follows: TGTGCCAGTAGTATACTAGCGGGGAAAGGGAGCTCCTACAATGAGCAGTTCTTC.

This clonotype has a handful of counts. This chain connects TRBV18 to TRBJ2-1, with 7 bases fitting TRBD2. Germline V lookup: CDR1 KGHSH, CDR2 LQKENI. The trim removed 1 base at V and 9 bases at J, leaving 6 bases unmatched. The CDR3 sequence is 14 residues long. The CDR3 is CASSPRTSAIEQFF. The CDR3 region has the DNA TGTGCCAGCTCACCACGTACTAGCGCCATTGAGCAGTTCTTC. Drawing the rest from reference TRBV18 and TRBJ2-1, the complete variable domain is NAGVMQNPRHLVRRRGQEARLRCSPMKGHSHVYWYRQLPEEGLKFMVYLQKENIIDESGMPKERFSAEFPKEGPSILRIQQVVRGDSAAYFCASSPRTSAIEQFFGPGTRLTVL.

This clonotype was seen a few times. V usage is TRBV4-3 and J usage is TRBJ2-3; TRBD2 matches 7 bases. Germline loops: CDR1 LGHNA, CDR2 YSLEER. V shed 0 bases and J 0 bases; nucleotides not matched to a gene: 6. The CDR3 consists of 17 residues. Written as DNA, the CDR3 is TGCGCCAGCAGCCAAGACCCTAGCGGAGTGAGCACAGATACGCAGTATTTT. This encodes CASSQDPSGVSTDTQYF.

This clonotype was counted many times. The chain joins TRBV29-1 to TRBJ1-1; a possible D gene is TRBD1 (6 bases). Germline-derived CDR1 and CDR2 are SQVTM and ANQGSEA. The CDR3 has 14 residues. The V end lost 6 bases, the J end lost 4 bases, and 18 bases lay between the germline ends. This chain's CDR3 is CSVQSHPGATEAFF. CDR3 nucleotide sequence: TGCAGCGTCCAATCGCATCCGGGGGCCACTGAAGCTTTCTTT.